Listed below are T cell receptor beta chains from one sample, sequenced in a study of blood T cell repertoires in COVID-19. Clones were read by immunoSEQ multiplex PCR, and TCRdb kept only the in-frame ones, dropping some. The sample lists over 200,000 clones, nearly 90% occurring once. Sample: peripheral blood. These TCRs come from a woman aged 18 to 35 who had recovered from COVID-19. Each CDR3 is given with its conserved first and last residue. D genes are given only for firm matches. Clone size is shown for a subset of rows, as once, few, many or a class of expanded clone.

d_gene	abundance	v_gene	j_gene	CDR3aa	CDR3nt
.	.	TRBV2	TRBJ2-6	CASSEGGAGANVLTF	TGTGCCAGCAGTGAAGGGGGGGCTGGGGCCAACGTCCTGACTTTC
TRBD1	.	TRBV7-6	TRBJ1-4	CASSRTGEGEKLFF	TGTGCCAGCAGCCGAACAGGGGAAGGGGAAAAACTGTTTTTT
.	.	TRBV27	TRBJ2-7	CASSLAGLAYEQYF	TGTGCCAGCAGTTTGGCGGGACTTGCCTACGAGCAGTACTTC
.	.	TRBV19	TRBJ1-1	CASSIWWGRGTEAFF	TGTGCCAGTAGTATCTGGTGGGGGCGTGGTACTGAAGCTTTCTTT
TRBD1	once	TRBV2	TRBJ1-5	CASRGTGVNQPQHF	TGTGCCAGCAGGGGGACAGGGGTCAATCAGCCCCAGCATTTT
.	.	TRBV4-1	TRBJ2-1	CASSQVMTGGYNEQFF	TGCGCCAGCAGCCAAGTGATGACCGGGGGCTACAATGAGCAGTTCTTC
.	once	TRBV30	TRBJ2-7	CAWTGAPSYEQYF	TGTGCCTGGACTGGGGCCCCATCCTACGAGCAGTACTTC
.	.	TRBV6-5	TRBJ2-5	CASSRQGRETQYF	TGTGCCAGCAGTCGTCAGGGGCGGGAGACCCAGTACTTC
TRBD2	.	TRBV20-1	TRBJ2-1	CSASRGGSSSYNEQFF	TGCAGTGCTAGTCGTGGCGGGAGTAGCTCCTACAATGAGCAGTTCTTC
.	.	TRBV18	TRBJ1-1	CASSPQGSSEAFF	TGTGCCAGCTCGCCCCAGGGGTCCTCTGAAGCTTTCTTT
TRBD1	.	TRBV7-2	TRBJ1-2	CASRDRGVHGYTF	TGTGCCAGCAGGGACAGGGGGGTTCATGGCTACACCTTC
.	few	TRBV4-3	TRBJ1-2	CASSQEGRLNYGYTF	TGCGCCAGCAGCCAAGAAGGTCGACTTAACTATGGCTACACCTTC
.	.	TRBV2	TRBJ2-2	CASRGSEERNTGELFF	TGTGCCAGCAGAGGTTCGGAGGAGAGGAACACCGGGGAGCTGTTTTTT
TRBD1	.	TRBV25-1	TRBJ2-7	CASIGQAHYEQYF	TGTGCCAGCATCGGACAGGCGCACTACGAGCAGTACTTC
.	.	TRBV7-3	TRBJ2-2	CASSFSSGGSNTGELFF	TGTGCCAGCAGCTTCTCATCTGGGGGGTCGAACACCGGGGAGCTGTTTTTT
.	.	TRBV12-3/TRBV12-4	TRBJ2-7	CASSPRNGGEQYF	TGTGCCAGCAGTCCTCGGAACGGGGGCGAGCAGTACTTC
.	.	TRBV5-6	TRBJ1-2	CASRRDYGYTF	TGTGCCAGCAGGAGGGACTATGGCTACACCTTC
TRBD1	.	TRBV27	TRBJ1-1	CASSEGQHTEAFF	TGTGCCAGCAGCGAGGGACAGCACACTGAAGCTTTCTTT
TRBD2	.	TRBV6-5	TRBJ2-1	CASSYSPSGSFNEQFF	TGTGCCAGCAGTTACTCTCCTAGCGGGAGCTTCAATGAGCAGTTCTTC
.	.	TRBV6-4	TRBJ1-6	CASREGVGSPLHF	TGTGCCAGCAGAGAGGGGGTAGGATCACCCCTCCACTTT
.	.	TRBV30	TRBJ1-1	CAWSVPYTEAFF	TGTGCCTGGAGTGTCCCGTACACTGAAGCTTTCTTT
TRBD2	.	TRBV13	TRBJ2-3	CASRAFTSGSRKTDTQYF	TGTGCCAGCAGGGCTTTTACTAGCGGGAGTCGGAAGACAGATACGCAGTATTTT
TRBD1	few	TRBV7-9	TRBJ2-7	CASSSFRDSSYEQYF	TGTGCCAGCAGCTCATTCCGGGACAGCTCCTACGAGCAGTACTTC
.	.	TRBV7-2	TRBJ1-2	CASSLTRSDRYGYTF	TGTGCCAGCAGCTTAACTCGATCTGACAGATATGGCTACACCTTC
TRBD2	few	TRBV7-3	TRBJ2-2	CASSLIPSGRISTGELFF	TGTGCCAGCAGCTTAATACCTAGCGGGAGGATCAGCACCGGGGAGCTGTTTTTT
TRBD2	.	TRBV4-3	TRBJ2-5	CASSHGLAVQETQYF	TGCGCCAGCAGCCACGGCCTAGCGGTCCAAGAGACCCAGTACTTC
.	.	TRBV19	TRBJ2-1	CASSRGLGSYNEQFF	TGTGCCAGTAGCCGCGGACTGGGCTCCTACAATGAGCAGTTCTTC
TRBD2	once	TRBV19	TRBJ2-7	CASSISPTSPEQYF	TGTGCCAGTAGTATTAGCCCGACTAGCCCTGAGCAGTACTTC
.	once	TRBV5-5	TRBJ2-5	CASSPERGSNQETQYF	TGTGCCAGCAGCCCCGAACGGGGGAGCAACCAAGAGACCCAGTACTTC
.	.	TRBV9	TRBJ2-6	CASSVGGRTGANVLTF	TGTGCCAGCAGCGTAGGAGGGAGGACTGGGGCCAACGTCCTGACTTTC
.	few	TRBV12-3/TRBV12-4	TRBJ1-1	CASSLDRPEAFF	TGTGCCAGCAGTTTAGATCGTCCTGAAGCTTTCTTT
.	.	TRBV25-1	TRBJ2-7	CASSTTASYEQYF	TGTGCCAGCAGTACCACAGCCTCCTACGAGCAGTACTTC
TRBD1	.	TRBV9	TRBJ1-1	CASSVVQGAWTEAFF	TGTGCCAGCAGCGTAGTACAGGGGGCGTGGACTGAAGCTTTCTTT